The clone carrying this T cell receptor (beta chain) was recorded once. Its antigen is still unknown. This entry is derived from a study of shared clonotypes between healthy human individuals. Study-wide background: Aged between 18 and 49, the donors were two women and three men.

Terminally differentiated effector memory CD45RA+ cells were left out of the naive CD8 fraction, which was CD45RO-negative and positively selected for CCR7. Whole-study findings and limits: Across a handful of donors, naive CD4 shared 4.5% to 6%, naive CD8 more than 3%, memory CD4 about 2.4%, memory CD8 0.4% to 0.5%. Tissue TCR repertoires likely differ from these blood-only repertoires.

V lost 0 bases, J lost 3 bases, and 10 bases stayed unmatched. In germline, CDR1 is SGHDN, CDR2 FVKESK. The CDR3 runs 18 residues. Data came from immunoSEQ multiplex PCR; TCRdb stores just in-frame clones and leaves some out. The profile shows approximately 2,000,000 clones, 80% to 95% of them singletons. The clonotype comes from a man younger than 35 in good health. Some clones in this sample may be carry-over from other donors' samples. Material for sequencing was naive CD8+ T cells from PBMCs. The chain couples TRBV14 to TRBJ2-2; 7 bases align to TRBD1. In nucleotides, the CDR3 is TGTGCCAGCAGCCAAGATCCCCGCAGGGGGTTGGACACCGGGGAGCTGTTTTTT. It encodes CASSQDPRRGLDTGELFF.